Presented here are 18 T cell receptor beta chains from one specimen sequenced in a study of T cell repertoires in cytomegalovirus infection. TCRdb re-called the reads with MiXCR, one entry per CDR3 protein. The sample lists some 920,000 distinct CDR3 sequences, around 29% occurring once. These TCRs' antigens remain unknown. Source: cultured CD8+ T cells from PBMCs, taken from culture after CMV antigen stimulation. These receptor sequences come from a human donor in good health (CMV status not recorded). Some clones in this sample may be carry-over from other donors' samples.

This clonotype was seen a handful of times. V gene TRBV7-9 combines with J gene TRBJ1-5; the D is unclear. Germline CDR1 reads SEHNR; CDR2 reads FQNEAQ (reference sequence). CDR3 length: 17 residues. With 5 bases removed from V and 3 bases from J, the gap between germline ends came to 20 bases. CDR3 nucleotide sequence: TGTGCCAGCAGCCGCGGGAGCAGTTCGCCGACCAATCAGCCCCAGCATTTT. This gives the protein CASSRGSSSPTNQPQHF.

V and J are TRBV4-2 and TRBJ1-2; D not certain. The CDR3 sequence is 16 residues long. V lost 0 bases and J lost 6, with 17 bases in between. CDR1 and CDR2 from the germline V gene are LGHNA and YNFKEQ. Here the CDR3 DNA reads TGTGCCAGCAGCCAAGAAACGGATCCCAGAGCGGATGGCTACACCTTC. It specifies CASSQETDPRADGYTF.

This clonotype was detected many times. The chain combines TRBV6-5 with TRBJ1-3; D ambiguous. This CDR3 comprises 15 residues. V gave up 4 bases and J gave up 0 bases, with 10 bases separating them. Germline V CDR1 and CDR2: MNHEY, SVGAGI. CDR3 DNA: TGTGCCAGCAGTTTGGGCTGGGGCTCTGGAAACACCATATATTTT. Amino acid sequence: CASSLGWGSGNTIYF.

For the CDR3, the DNA is TGTGCCAGCAGCCTTCAGCGGGGCCCTGAGCAGTTCTTC. Translated: CASSLQRGPEQFF. The rearrangement uses TRBV12-3 or TRBV12-4 and TRBJ2-1, with 7 nucleotides matching TRBD2. This CDR3 comprises 13 residues. Unmatched junction bases numbered 8, after V lost 6 bases and J lost 9 bases.

The CDR3 sequence is CASRQLGPDTGELFF. CDR3 nucleotide sequence: TGCGCCAGCAGACAACTAGGCCCCGACACCGGGGAGCTGTTTTTT. This chain connects TRBV4-3 to TRBJ2-2; tentatively, D is TRBD2 (5 bases). V was clipped by 6 bases and J by 3 bases, with 14 bases between them. The CDR3 has 15 amino acids. Germline V gene lookup returns CDR1 LGHNA and CDR2 YSLEER.

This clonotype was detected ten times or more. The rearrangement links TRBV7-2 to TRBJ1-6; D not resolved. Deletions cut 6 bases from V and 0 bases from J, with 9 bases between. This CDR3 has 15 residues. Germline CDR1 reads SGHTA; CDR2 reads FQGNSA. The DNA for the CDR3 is TGTGCCAGCAGGGCCCCGAGCTCCTATAATTCACCCCTCCACTTT. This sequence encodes CASRAPSSYNSPLHF.

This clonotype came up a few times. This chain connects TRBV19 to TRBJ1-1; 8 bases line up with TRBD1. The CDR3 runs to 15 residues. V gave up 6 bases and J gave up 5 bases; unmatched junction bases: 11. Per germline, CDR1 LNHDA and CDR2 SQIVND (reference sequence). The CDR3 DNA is TGTGCCAGTAGCTTGTGGCAGGGGGCATTAACTGAAGCTTTCTTT. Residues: CASSLWQGALTEAFF.

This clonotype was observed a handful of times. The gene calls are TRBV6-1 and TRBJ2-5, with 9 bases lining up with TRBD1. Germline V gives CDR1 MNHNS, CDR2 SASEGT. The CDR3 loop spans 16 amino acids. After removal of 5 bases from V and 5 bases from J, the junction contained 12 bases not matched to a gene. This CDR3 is CASSQIWTGVGETQYF. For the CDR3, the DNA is TGTGCCAGCAGTCAAATCTGGACAGGGGTTGGGGAGACCCAGTACTTC.

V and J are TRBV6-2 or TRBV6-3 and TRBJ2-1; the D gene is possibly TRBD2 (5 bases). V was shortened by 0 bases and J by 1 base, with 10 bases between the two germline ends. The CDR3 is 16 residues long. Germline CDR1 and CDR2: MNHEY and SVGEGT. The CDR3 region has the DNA TGTGCCAGCAGTTACTCGGACTTGTTGTCCTACAATGAGCAGTTCTTC. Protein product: CASSYSDLLSYNEQFF.

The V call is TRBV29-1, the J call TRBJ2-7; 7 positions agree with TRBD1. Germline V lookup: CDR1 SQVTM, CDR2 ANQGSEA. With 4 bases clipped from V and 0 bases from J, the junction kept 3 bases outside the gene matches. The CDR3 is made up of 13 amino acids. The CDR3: CSVGGQRSYEQYF. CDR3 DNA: TGCAGCGTTGGGGGACAGCGCTCCTACGAGCAGTACTTC.

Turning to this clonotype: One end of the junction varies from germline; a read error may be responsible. CDR3 loop: CANSLGTTQETQYF. DNA for the CDR3: TGTGCCAACAGTCTAGGGACTACCCAAGAGACCCAGTACTTC. The chain has TRBV12-3 or TRBV12-4 and TRBJ2-5, with TRBD2 identical over 7 bases. This CDR3 comprises 14 residues.

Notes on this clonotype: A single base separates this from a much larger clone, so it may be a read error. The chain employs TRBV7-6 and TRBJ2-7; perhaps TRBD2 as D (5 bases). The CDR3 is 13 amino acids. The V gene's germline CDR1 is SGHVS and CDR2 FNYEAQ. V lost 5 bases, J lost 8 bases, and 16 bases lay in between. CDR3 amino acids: CASSHPGGAKQYF. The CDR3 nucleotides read TGTGCCAGCAGCCACCCCGGAGGTGCCAAGCAGTACTTC.

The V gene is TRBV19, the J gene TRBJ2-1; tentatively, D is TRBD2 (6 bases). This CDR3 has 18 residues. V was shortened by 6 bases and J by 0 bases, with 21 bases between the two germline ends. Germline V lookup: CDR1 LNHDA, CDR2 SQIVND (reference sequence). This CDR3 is CASRNNLPYGSSYNEQFF. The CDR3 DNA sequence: TGTGCCAGTAGAAATAATCTCCCTTACGGGAGCTCCTACAATGAGCAGTTCTTC.

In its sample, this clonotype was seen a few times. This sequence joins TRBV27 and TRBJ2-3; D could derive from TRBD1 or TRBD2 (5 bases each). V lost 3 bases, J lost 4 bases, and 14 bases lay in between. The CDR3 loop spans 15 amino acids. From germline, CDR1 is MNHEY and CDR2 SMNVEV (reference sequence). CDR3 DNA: TGTGCCAGCAGTTTCTCCGGGGCCCCCCCAGATACGCAGTATTTT. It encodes CASSFSGAPPDTQYF.

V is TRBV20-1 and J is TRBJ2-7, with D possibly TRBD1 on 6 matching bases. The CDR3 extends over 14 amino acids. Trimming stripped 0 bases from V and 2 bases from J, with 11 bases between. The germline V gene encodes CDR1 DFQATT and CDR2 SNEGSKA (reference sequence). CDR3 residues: CSARDLDRPYEQYV. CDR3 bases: TGCAGTGCTAGAGACCTTGACAGGCCCTACGAGCAGTACGTC.

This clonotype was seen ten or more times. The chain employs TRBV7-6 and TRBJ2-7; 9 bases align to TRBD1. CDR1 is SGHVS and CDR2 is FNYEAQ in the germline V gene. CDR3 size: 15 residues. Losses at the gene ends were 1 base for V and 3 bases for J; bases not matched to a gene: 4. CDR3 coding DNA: TGTGCCAGCAGCTTAGACAGGGGGCTCAACTACGAGCAGTACGTC. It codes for CASSLDRGLNYEQYV.

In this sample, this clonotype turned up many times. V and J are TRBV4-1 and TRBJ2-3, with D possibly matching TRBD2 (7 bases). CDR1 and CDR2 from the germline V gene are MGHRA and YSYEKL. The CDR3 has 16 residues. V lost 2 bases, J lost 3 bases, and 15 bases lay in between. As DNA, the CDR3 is TGCGCCAGCAGCCAAAAAGGGGGACTACTGACAGATACGCAGTATTTT. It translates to CASSQKGGLLTDTQYF.

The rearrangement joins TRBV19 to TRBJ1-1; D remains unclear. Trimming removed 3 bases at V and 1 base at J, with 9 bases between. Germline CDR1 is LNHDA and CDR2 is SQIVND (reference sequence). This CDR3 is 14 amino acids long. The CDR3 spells CASSIFFENTEAFF. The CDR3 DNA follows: TGTGCCAGTAGTATTTTCTTCGAGAACACTGAAGCTTTCTTT.